This T cell receptor (beta chain) came from a study of T cell responses to AZD1222 COVID-19 vaccine (dated by TCRdb to the early 2020s). In the study overall: TCR sequencing covered 233 trial participants: about 210 given two doses of AZD1222 and approximately 25 given two doses of MenACWY control vaccine. Trial participants were enrolled by age into subgroups of 18-55, 56-69 and 70-plus years, and around 150, 28 and 57 TCR-sequenced participants, respectively, were included in these subgroups. The full study reports these points: Participants were mostly white British and included more females than males, and it was suggested by the authors that clonal diversity may have been underestimated. Vaccine-associated CD4 TCRs spanned the whole spike protein, with dominant responses in regions 160-218 and 743-854. The 56-69-year group was small, and its depth increase did not reach significance, likely because of low power. Conclusions about previously exposed vaccinees are limited because only five or six AZD1222 recipients were SARS-CoV-2 seropositive at baseline. A significant rise in spike-specific TCR breadth and depth was observed after two AZD1222 doses relative to day 0 and relative to MenACWY recipients. Reportedly, almost half of the unique spike-specific TCRs recognized epitopes lying outside the regions that are mutated in the B.1.351 and B.1.1.7 variants. Because no samples from the day 14 peak response were available, repertoires could be characterized only after the peak T cell response.

The meaning of the sample's time point label: about 28 days (+/-7) after the second vaccine dose. AZD1222 recipients given second doses at about 4 weeks or at about 12 weeks were pooled, since spike-specific TCR depth and breadth were not found to differ between the two schedules. The vaccinee samples were drawn from two UK trials, COV001 and COV002, one of which was a single-blind randomized controlled phase 2/3 trial testing AZD1222 (ChAdOx1 nCoV-19) in healthy adults. Trial participant PBMC samples were collected at day 0 and day 28 after the second dose for TCRbeta chain sequencing. With respect to this clone: Its cognate antigen has yet to be identified. No base quality values were provided; no much bigger clone lies one nucleotide off.

Trimmed from V: 0 bases; trimmed from J: 4 bases; junction bases lacking a gene match: 5. As encoded in the germline V gene, CDR1 is MGHRA while CDR2 is YSYEKL. Inclusive of the bounding cysteine and phenylalanine, the CDR3 is 18 residues long. The kept DNA is CDR3 alone, 54 bases in frame from the first base. The CDR3 regions of human TCRbeta chains were subjected to immunosequencing. Per the source publication's procedure: Repertoire TCRs were matched against a reference library of SARS-CoV-2-specific TCRs generated with the MIRA antigen-specificity platform. Breadth was defined as the fraction of unique TCRs that were SARS-CoV-2-associated, and depth was defined as the fraction of total T cells that were SARS-CoV-2-associated. Using the MIRA data, each spike-specific TCR was mapped to the spike region that the TCR reacts to and placed in a CD4 or CD8 class. Log10-transformed breadth and depth values were compared by one-way ANOVA with Sidak's multiple comparisons tests. Entries here come from immuneACCESS through TCRdb and include only in-frame sequences with V and J called. Some clones fail to appear in such tables; in the studies checked, an unresolved V gene covers under half of the shortfall, and the cause of the remainder is unknown. That table furnishes V, J and clone size, whereas the DNA furnished D and trimming. In this sample the table shows 65,000 to 95,000 clones, 80% to 90% of which occur a single time. The ten top clones hold roughly a tenth of the sample.

Recombination connected TRBV4-1 to TRBJ2-5; a stretch of 16 junction bases matches TRBD2. This receptor was obtained from an adult who received the AZD1222 COVID-19 vaccine. The sequences come from peripheral blood, collected 28 days after the second AZD1222 dose. The CDR3: CASSQEGLAGGLRETQYF. The DNA sequence is TGCGCCAGCAGCCAAGAGGGACTAGCGGGGGGGCTTCGAGAGACCCAGTACTTC.